This TCR beta chain was sequenced in a study of control samples from healthy donors and cancer patients. The table came from immunoSEQ multiplex PCR; TCRdb's copy has only in-frame clones and leaves some out. The repertoire consists of under 450,000 clones, with approximately 92% occurring once and the leading ten covering just under 6.5%. Germline assignment: CDR1 SGHVS and CDR2 FQNEAQ. The V and J ends lost 2 bases and 2 bases respectively, with 13 bases between them. The CDR3 length is 16 residues. The sample consisted of PBMCs. The clonotype was recovered from a middle-aged man with head and neck cancer. This chain connects TRBV7-8 to TRBJ2-1; D might be TRBD1 (5 bases). The CDR3 DNA sequence: TGTGCCAGCAGCTTATTTGGTGGGGCCACCTACAATGAGCAGTTCTTC. Translation: CASSLFGGATYNEQFF.